The clone carrying this T cell receptor beta chain was seen a single time. Its antigen is not identified. Indicated treatment: oral pan-JAK inhibitor, 5-10 mg twice daily. Researchers picked out CD4+ and CD8+ T cells from PBMCs by sorting. Sequencing templates came from extracted RNA that was reverse transcribed into cDNA. The method was immunoSEQ multiplex PCR; TCRdb's version includes in-frame clones alone and lacks a portion of them. Altogether approximately 160,000 clones are present, around three fifths being singletons, with the ten largest covering over 12%. The data originate from a study of CD8+ T cells in alopecia areata. This CDR3 contains 14 residues. In germline, CDR1 is MGHRA, CDR2 YSYEKL. The ends were cut back, 3 bases at V and 7 bases at J, with 15 bases in the middle. General study results and limits: Among patients, TCR sharing was less clear than in mice, a difference possibly due in part to HLA diversity in the patient population.

The clonotype comes from a human donor with alopecia areata. The material was CD4+ T cells sorted from blood, obtained at week 24, from a patient treated with tofacitinib. This chain links TRBV4-1 with TRBJ2-5; possible D gene TRBD2, 6 bases. CDR3 region: CASSQASGQVTQYF. The CDR3 nucleotides are TGCGCCAGCAGCCAGGCCAGCGGGCAGGTGACCCAGTACTTC.